The 30 T cell receptor beta chains below come from one sample, sequenced in a study of blood T cell repertoires in COVID-19. Sequencing was performed with immunoSEQ multiplex PCR; in TCRdb, only in-frame clones are kept and a portion is missing. Here the sample spans fewer than 150,000 clones, around three quarters being singletons. The sequencing input was peripheral blood. Every receptor here comes from a human donor in a cohort sampled during active COVID-19.

V gene TRBV5-1 combines with J gene TRBJ1-1, with D possibly matching TRBD1 (6 bases). The CDR3 is 14 amino acids. Per the germline V gene, CDR1 is SGHRS and CDR2 is YFSETQ. V was cut by 4 bases and J by 7 bases, with 17 bases left in between. Here the CDR3 reads CASSLTGLDVEAFF. In nucleotides, the CDR3 is TGCGCCAGCAGCCTTACAGGGCTTGACGTTGAAGCTTTCTTT.

This rearrangement joins TRBV9 to TRBJ2-7; D not resolved. Trimming took off 4 bases at V and 5 bases at J, with 13 bases between the two ends. In germline, CDR1 is SGDLS, CDR2 YYNGEE. The CDR3 extends over 13 amino acids. CDR3 protein: CASSPRATHEQYF. The CDR3, as DNA: TGTGCCAGCAGCCCCCGCGCAACCCACGAGCAGTACTTC.

This clone turned up a few times. This chain uses TRBV7-8 with TRBJ1-2, with 9 bases matching TRBD1. V lost 5 bases and J lost 9; bases outside the gene matches: 4. The CDR3 extends over 12 amino acids. In germline, CDR1 is SGHVS, CDR2 FQNEAQ. CDR3 protein: CASSLGQGSYTF. DNA for the CDR3: TGTGCCAGCAGCCTGGGACAGGGAAGCTACACCTTC.

This clone was observed a few times. This CDR3 reads CASSLTAGGHNEQFF. The CDR3 DNA sequence: TGTGCCAGCAGCTTAACGGCGGGGGGGCACAATGAGCAGTTCTTC. V is TRBV11-2 and J is TRBJ2-1, with 9 bases lining up with TRBD2. V shed 2 bases, J shed 5 bases, and the junction held 4 bases outside the gene matches. The germline V gene encodes CDR1 SGHAT and CDR2 FQNNGV. The length of the CDR3 is 15 residues.

This clone appeared a few times. This chain joins TRBV2 and TRBJ1-2, with a tentative D call TRBD1 (6 bases). Germline lookup yields CDR1 SNHLY and CDR2 FYNNEI. The ends were cut back, 0 bases at V and 4 bases at J, with 9 bases in the middle. The CDR3 has 14 residues. Here the CDR3 DNA reads TGTGCCAGCAGTGAAGCGGGGGGGGCCTATGGCTACACCTTC. This gives the protein CASSEAGGAYGYTF.

V is TRBV5-6 and J is TRBJ1-5; D might be TRBD1 (5 bases). V lost 1 base, J lost 0 bases, and 11 bases lay in between. This CDR3 has 16 amino acids. Germline lookup yields CDR1 SGHDT and CDR2 YYEEEE. CDR3 protein: CASSLLTEYSNQPQHF. In nucleotides, the CDR3 is TGTGCCAGCAGCTTGCTGACAGAATATAGCAATCAGCCCCAGCATTTT.

V is TRBV6-5 and J is TRBJ1-2, with D tentatively TRBD1 (5 bases). V lost 7 bases to trimming and J lost 8 bases, with 23 bases between them. CDR1 MNHEY and CDR2 SVGAGI come from the germline V gene. This CDR3 spans 15 amino acids. The CDR3 DNA is TGTGCCAGCAAACCCACCAGGAGGGGAACTTACGGCTACACCTTC. Protein sequence: CASKPTRRGTYGYTF.

The rearrangement joins TRBV10-1 to TRBJ1-6; 7 bases map to TRBD1. There are 13 residues in the CDR3. Per the germline V gene, CDR1 is WNHNN and CDR2 is SYGVQD (reference sequence). J was trimmed by 6 bases and V by 6 bases; bases with no gene match: 2. The DNA for the CDR3 is TGCGCCAGCAGCGGACAGGTTAATTCACCCCTCCACTTT. It is translated as CASSGQVNSPLHF.

This rearrangement joins TRBV6-5 to TRBJ1-6; 7 bases map to TRBD1. The ends lost 2 bases at V and 9 bases at J; junction bases unmatched: 10. This CDR3 has 16 amino acids. Germline loops: CDR1 MNHEY, CDR2 SVGAGI. CDR3 nucleotides: TGTGCCAGCAGTTACGACGAGCAGGGGGACAGTTCACCCCTCCACTTT. Encoded protein: CASSYDEQGDSSPLHF.

A single count supports this clone. The chain employs TRBV20-1 and TRBJ1-5; no reliable D call. Germline V gives CDR1 DFQATT, CDR2 SNEGSKA (reference sequence). V lost 3 bases to trimming and J lost 0 bases, with 12 bases between them. The CDR3 contains 15 residues. The CDR3 sequence: CSASIAESSNQPQHF. The CDR3 DNA reads as TGCAGTGCTAGTATAGCGGAGTCTAGCAATCAGCCCCAGCATTTT.

Only one count was recorded for this clone. The chain is built from TRBV5-1 and TRBJ1-5; D may be TRBD1 (5 bases). Germline CDR1 SGHRS, CDR2 YFSETQ. The germline V and J ends were trimmed by 4 bases and 0 bases, with 11 bases remaining between them. The CDR3 is 15 amino acids. CDR3 in amino acids: CASSPEGLSNQPQHF. The CDR3 DNA is TGCGCCAGCAGCCCGGAGGGACTTAGCAATCAGCCCCAGCATTTT.

V is TRBV6-5 and J is TRBJ2-5, with D possibly matching TRBD2 (7 bases). V was pared by 0 bases and J by 5 bases, with 13 bases between. From germline, CDR1 is MNHEY and CDR2 SVGAGI. This CDR3 contains 15 residues. Here the CDR3 reads CASSYSEEGGETQYF. The CDR3 DNA reads TGTGCCAGCAGTTACTCGGAAGAGGGGGGGGAGACCCAGTACTTC.

V and J are TRBV7-8 and TRBJ1-1, with 8 nucleotides matching TRBD1. The CDR3 covers 14 residues. J was trimmed by 1 base and V by 2 bases; bases with no gene match: 0. Germline-derived CDR1 and CDR2 are SGHVS and FQNEAQ. CDR3 in DNA: TGTGCCAGCAGCTTAACAGGGGGGAACACTGAAGCTTTCTTT. This translates into CASSLTGGNTEAFF. Filled out from reference TRBV7-8 and TRBJ1-1, the complete variable domain reads GAGVSQSPRYKVAKRGQDVALRCDPISGHVSLFWYQQALGQGPEFLTYFQNEAQLDKSGLPSDRFFAERPEGSVSTLKIQRTQQEDSAVYLCASSLTGGNTEAFFGQGTRLTVV.

The chain combines TRBV27 with TRBJ2-3, with D possibly matching TRBD1 (6 bases). The V end lost 6 bases, the J end lost 2 bases, and 18 bases lay between the germline ends. The CDR3 extends over 16 amino acids. The germline CDR1 and CDR2 sequences are MNHEY and SMNVEV (reference sequence). CDR3 nucleotide sequence: TGTGCCAGCAGGTCCGCGGGCAGGGGTCTCACAGATACGCAGTATTTT. It codes for CASRSAGRGLTDTQYF.

The table lists this clone with a few counts. The rearrangement joins TRBV30 to TRBJ1-5; possible D gene TRBD1, 6 bases. V lost 3 bases, J lost 3 bases, and 12 bases lay in between. Germline CDR1 reads GTSNPN; CDR2 reads SVGIG (reference sequence). The CDR3 length is 14 residues. This CDR3 reads CAWSAGTINQPQHF. CDR3 in DNA: TGTGCCTGGAGCGCTGGGACAATCAATCAGCCCCAGCATTTT.

The rearrangement links TRBV6-2 or TRBV6-3 to TRBJ1-1; 7 nucleotides align to TRBD1. CDR1 MNHEY and CDR2 SVGEGT come from the germline V gene. CDR3 length: 14 amino acids. V lost 5 bases to trimming and J lost 0 bases; unmatched junction nucleotides: 3. The CDR3 region is CASSTGTVNTEAFF. In nucleotides, the CDR3 is TGTGCCAGCAGTACCGGGACAGTGAACACTGAAGCTTTCTTT.

The table lists this clone with a count of one. The chain uses TRBV30 and TRBJ2-7, with D possibly matching TRBD2 (5 bases). The CDR3 spans 14 residues. CDR1 and CDR2 (germline): GTSNPN, SVGIG (reference sequence). The ends were cut back, 0 bases at V and 1 base at J, with 10 bases in the middle. CDR3 region: CAWSVTRRSYEQYF. The DNA for the CDR3 is TGTGCCTGGAGTGTAACTAGGCGATCCTACGAGCAGTACTTC. The variable domain in full, completed from reference TRBV30 and TRBJ2-7, reads SQTIHQWPATLVQPVGSPLSLECTVEGTSNPNLYWYRQAAGRGLQLLFYSVGIGQISSEVPQNLSASRPQDRQFILSSKKLLLSDSGFYLCAWSVTRRSYEQYFGPGTRLTVT.

This rearrangement joins TRBV7-9 to TRBJ1-4, with 9 bases aligning to TRBD1. V lost 5 bases to trimming and J lost 6 bases; unmatched junction nucleotides: 13. The CDR3 covers 17 residues. Per the germline V gene, CDR1 is SEHNR and CDR2 is FQNEAQ (reference sequence). CDR3 amino acids: CASSRGTGNAGDEKLFF. The CDR3 coding sequence is TGTGCCAGCAGCCGAGGGACAGGGAATGCAGGGGATGAAAAACTGTTTTTT. Full variable domain (missing parts from reference TRBV7-9 and TRBJ1-4): DTGVSQNPRHKITKRGQNVTFRCDPISEHNRLYWYRQTLGQGPEFLTYFQNEAQLEKSRLLSDRFSAERPKGSFSTLEIQRTEQGDSAMYLCASSRGTGNAGDEKLFFGSGTQLSVL.

The chain links TRBV14 to TRBJ2-1, with 8 bases that match TRBD2. Losses at the gene ends were 1 base for V and 7 bases for J; bases not matched to a gene: 9. CDR3 length: 16 amino acids. The V gene's germline CDR1 is SGHDN and CDR2 FVKESK. The CDR3, as DNA: TGTGCCAGCAGCCAAGCAATCGGGGGGGCCGGTAATGAGCAGTTCTTC. Protein: CASSQAIGGAGNEQFF. Looking up the rest from reference TRBV14 and TRBJ2-1 gives the full variable domain: EAGVTQFPSHSVIEKGQTVTLRCDPISGHDNLYWYRRVMGKEIKFLLHFVKESKQDESGMPNNRFLAERTGGTYSTLKVQPAELEDSGVYFCASSQAIGGAGNEQFFGPGTRLTVL.

The CDR3 reads CASSVGTGNQETQYF. In DNA form, the CDR3 reads TGTGCCAGCAGCGTAGGGACAGGGAATCAAGAGACCCAGTACTTC. V is TRBV9 and J is TRBJ2-5; 8 nucleotides agree with TRBD1. After removal of 0 bases from V and 2 bases from J, the junction contained 3 bases not matched to a gene. Germline-derived CDR1 and CDR2 are SGDLS and YYNGEE. The CDR3 is 15 residues long.

The chain is built from TRBV6-5 and TRBJ2-3; tentatively, D is TRBD1 (6 bases). The CDR3 covers 14 residues. Germline V lookup: CDR1 MNHEY, CDR2 SVGAGI. Trimming removed 4 bases at V and 5 bases at J, with 13 bases between. The CDR3 DNA is TGTGCCAGCAGTTCGGGCAGGGGAAGAGATACGCAGTATTTT. Protein product: CASSSGRGRDTQYF.

Worth noting for this clone: One end of the junction varies from germline; a read error may be responsible. The chain combines TRBV2 with TRBJ1-5, with unresolved D. The CDR3 is 15 amino acids. Germline CDR1 and CDR2: SNHLY and FYNNEI. This CDR3 reads CASSEGLVQNQPQHF. CDR3 DNA: TGTGCCAGCAGCGAAGGACTGGTCCAGAATCAGCCCCAGCATTTT.

The J gene is TRBJ2-7, the V gene TRBV6-5; D is uncertain. CDR1 is MNHEY and CDR2 is SVGAGI in the germline V gene. The CDR3 runs to 14 residues. The V end lost 0 bases, the J end lost 7 bases, and 13 bases lay between the germline ends. CDR3 coding DNA: TGTGCCAGCAGTTACTCGACTGTCCGTGGGGAGCAGTACTTC. It encodes CASSYSTVRGEQYF.

This clone was detected only a few times. The chain recombines TRBV7-9 with TRBJ2-3, with a weak D call TRBD2 (6 bases). V gave up 6 bases and J gave up 1 base, with 11 bases separating them. Germline V CDR1 and CDR2: SEHNR, FQNEAQ (reference sequence). This CDR3 region has 14 residues. The CDR3 DNA reads as TGTGCCAGCAGAGGCGGGGACCGCACAGATACGCAGTATTTT. Translating gives CASRGGDRTDTQYF.

The chain carries TRBV29-1 and TRBJ1-2; 9 bases agree with TRBD1. There are 15 residues in the CDR3. Germline CDR1 and CDR2: SQVTM and ANQGSEA. V shed 6 bases and J 4 bases; nucleotides not matched to a gene: 12. Here the CDR3 DNA reads TGCAGCGTCGAGGCCGGGACAGGGCGGTCCTATGGCTACACCTTC. Residues: CSVEAGTGRSYGYTF.

The chain couples TRBV5-1 to TRBJ1-1, with D possibly matching TRBD1 (6 bases). CDR3 length: 15 amino acids. Germline CDR1 is SGHRS and CDR2 is YFSETQ. The ends were cut back, 2 bases at V and 6 bases at J, with 17 bases in the middle. The CDR3 bases are TGCGCCAGCAGCTTAACCGAAGGGCGGGGGCCTGAAGCTTTCTTT. Its translation is CASSLTEGRGPEAFF. Combining the CDR3 with reference TRBV5-1 and TRBJ1-1 gives the whole variable domain KAGVTQTPRYLIKTRGQQVTLSCSPISGHRSVSWYQQTPGQGLQFLFEYFSETQRNKGNFPGRFSGRQFSNSRSEMNVSTLELGDSALYLCASSLTEGRGPEAFFGQGTRLTVV.

The chain couples TRBV9 to TRBJ1-6, with 7 bases matching TRBD1. This CDR3 comprises 15 residues. Germline trimming cut 0 bases from V and 6 bases from J; bases unmatched to any gene: 3. CDR1 is SGDLS, CDR2 YYNGEE, per germline. The CDR3 loop is CASSVEAGGNSPLHF. Written as DNA, the CDR3 is TGTGCCAGCAGCGTAGAGGCAGGGGGTAATTCACCCCTCCACTTT.

The chain links TRBV11-1 to TRBJ1-2, with TRBD1 matching 8 bases. CDR1 is SGHAT and CDR2 is FQDESV in the germline V gene (reference sequence). V shed 4 bases and J 4 bases; nucleotides not matched to a gene: 5. The CDR3 has 14 amino acids. The DNA of the CDR3 is TGTGCCAGCAGCTATGGGACAGGATTCTATGGCTACACCTTC. Residues: CASSYGTGFYGYTF.

The chain employs TRBV27 and TRBJ2-6; D unclear. Germline loops: CDR1 MNHEY, CDR2 SMNVEV (reference sequence). This CDR3 comprises 15 residues. Trimming cost V 6 bases and J 0 bases, with 9 bases left between them. The CDR3 region has the DNA TGTGCCAGCAGCCGCGTGAGCTCTGGGGCCAACGTCCTGACTTTC. This codes for CASSRVSSGANVLTF.

The chain joins TRBV20-1 to TRBJ1-2; D is perhaps TRBD1 (6 bases). Trimming removed 7 bases from V and 7 bases from J, with 13 bases in between. Germline V lookup: CDR1 DFQATT, CDR2 SNEGSKA (reference sequence). The CDR3 loop spans 11 amino acids. The CDR3 DNA follows: TGCAGTGTTGGGGCAGGGGTTGGCTACACCTTC. Translating gives CSVGAGVGYTF.